The rows below give T cell receptor beta chains drawn from one sample of a study of CD8+ T cells in alopecia areata. Profiled with immunoSEQ multiplex PCR; TCRdb holds only in-frame clones, not every one. The sample includes about 150,000 clones, around 55% of them seen just once. The sample was CD8+ T cells sorted from blood, taken at week 0. Source of these receptors: a human donor with alopecia areata. The CDR3 runs from the conserved cysteine through the conserved F or W. D genes are given only for firm matches. Rows may omit the clone size; those that give it use once, few, many or a size class.

J: TRBJ1-1; size: few; V: TRBV29-1; D: -; DNA: TGCAGCGTTCCGGGCTACAGGGAAAGGGGTGAAGCTTTCTTT; CDR3: CSVPGYRERGEAFF
J: TRBJ1-1; size: -; V: TRBV13; D: TRBD1; DNA: TGTGCCAGCAGCTTCCGGGACAGGGGTACTGAAGCTTTCTTT; CDR3: CASSFRDRGTEAFF
J: TRBJ2-1; size: -; V: TRBV4-1; D: -; DNA: TGCGCCAGCAGCCAAGGGGGCACTTACAATGAGCAGTTCTTC; CDR3: CASSQGGTYNEQFF
J: TRBJ1-2; size: many; V: TRBV4-3; D: -; DNA: TGCGCCAGCAGCCAAGACCCCGGGACACACTATGGCTACACCTTC; CDR3: CASSQDPGTHYGYTF
J: TRBJ2-1; size: -; V: TRBV4-3; D: TRBD2; DNA: TGCGCCAGCAGCCAAGAGCGGGGGGGCCGGGAGCAGTTCTTC; CDR3: CASSQERGGREQFF
J: TRBJ1-1; size: -; V: TRBV13; D: -; DNA: TGTGCCAGCAGCTTCGTAGGGGAGAACACTGAAGCTTTCTTT; CDR3: CASSFVGENTEAFF
J: TRBJ1-2; size: -; V: TRBV5-1; D: -; DNA: TGCGCCAGCAGCTTGACAGGGAGTGGGTATGGCTACACCTTC; CDR3: CASSLTGSGYGYTF
J: TRBJ2-1; size: -; V: TRBV7-9; D: TRBD2; DNA: TGTGCCAGCATCCCCCGAGGGAGGGCGACCTACAATGAGCAGTTCTTC; CDR3: CASIPRGRATYNEQFF
J: TRBJ2-1; size: -; V: TRBV30; D: -; DNA: TGTGCCTGGAGCGGAATTCGGGACATTAACTACAATGAGCAGTTCTTC; CDR3: CAWSGIRDINYNEQFF
J: TRBJ2-3; size: -; V: TRBV7-8; D: TRBD2; DNA: TGTGCCAGCAGCTTTCCCGGCGGGGGGGTCGATACGCAGTATTTT; CDR3: CASSFPGGGVDTQYF
J: TRBJ2-1; size: few; V: TRBV29-1; D: TRBD2; DNA: TGCAGCGTTGCTGGCGGGGGTGCAAATGAGCAGTTCTTC; CDR3: CSVAGGGANEQFF
J: TRBJ2-7; size: -; V: TRBV4-3; D: TRBD1; DNA: TGCGCCAGCAGCCCCGGGACAGGTCCGAGCGAGCAGTACTTC; CDR3: CASSPGTGPSEQYF
J: TRBJ2-3; size: -; V: TRBV27; D: -; DNA: TGTGCCAGCATAGGGAGGGATACGCAGTATTTT; CDR3: CASIGRDTQYF
J: TRBJ2-1; size: few; V: TRBV6-5; D: -; DNA: TGTGCCAGTACAGGGTCCTACAATGAGCAGTTCTTC; CDR3: CASTGSYNEQFF
J: TRBJ1-1; size: -; V: TRBV4-3; D: -; DNA: TGCGCCAGCAGCCAAGATAGGGTGAGCACTGAAGCTTTCTTT; CDR3: CASSQDRVSTEAFF
J: TRBJ2-1; size: -; V: TRBV30; D: TRBD1; DNA: TGTGCCTGGGACGGACAGGGGGCTCGAGGTGAGCAGTTCTTC; CDR3: CAWDGQGARGEQFF
J: TRBJ2-5; size: -; V: TRBV7-9; D: -; DNA: TGTGCCAGCAGCGGAGGCTGGGTTAGAGAGACCCAGTACTTC; CDR3: CASSGGWVRETQYF
J: TRBJ2-6; size: -; V: TRBV4-1; D: TRBD2; DNA: TGCGCCAGCAGCCAAGATAAACGGGACTACTCTGGGGCCAACGTCCTGACTTTC; CDR3: CASSQDKRDYSGANVLTF
J: TRBJ1-1; size: few; V: TRBV9; D: TRBD1; DNA: TGTGCCAGCAGCGTAGACAGGGGGGCTGAAGCTTTCTTT; CDR3: CASSVDRGAEAFF
J: TRBJ2-1; size: few; V: TRBV6-5; D: TRBD1; DNA: TGTGCCAGCAGTTGGGGACAGGGTAGCAATGAGCAGTTCTTC; CDR3: CASSWGQGSNEQFF
J: TRBJ2-7; size: -; V: TRBV29-1; D: TRBD1; DNA: TGCAGCGTTCCGGGACAGGCCAACTACGAGCAGTACTTC; CDR3: CSVPGQANYEQYF
J: TRBJ2-7; size: -; V: TRBV25-1; D: -; DNA: TGTGCCAGCAGTCCCCGTTACGAGCAGTACTTC; CDR3: CASSPRYEQYF
J: TRBJ2-5; size: -; V: TRBV7-8; D: -; DNA: TGTGCCAGCAGCTTAGATCGGCGGGGCCTGAAGACCCAGTACTTC; CDR3: CASSLDRRGLKTQYF
J: TRBJ1-6; size: -; V: TRBV27; D: TRBD1; DNA: TGTGCCAGCAGTTTTTACACGCAGGGGGCACCCCTCCACTTT; CDR3: CASSFYTQGAPLHF
J: TRBJ1-6; size: -; V: TRBV30; D: -; DNA: TGTGCCTGGAAGATCGGCGGAGGTAATTCACCCCTCCACTTT; CDR3: CAWKIGGGNSPLHF
J: TRBJ1-1; size: -; V: TRBV7-7; D: -; DNA: TGTGCCAACAGCTTAGTACTAGGATTAGGTTGGAGAGCTTTCTTT; CDR3: CANSLVLGLGWRAFF
J: TRBJ1-1; size: -; V: TRBV5-1; D: -; DNA: TGCGCCAGCAGCTTGGTGCCAGGGGAAAACACTGAAGCTTTCTTT; CDR3: CASSLVPGENTEAFF
J: TRBJ1-2; size: few; V: TRBV25-1; D: -; DNA: TGTGCCAGCAGGGAGTCCTCAGGGGTCTATGGCTACACCTTC; CDR3: CASRESSGVYGYTF
J: TRBJ2-3; size: few; V: TRBV7-3; D: -; DNA: TGTGCCAGCAGCTTAACCGGGGGGCCGGCAGATACGCAGTATTTT; CDR3: CASSLTGGPADTQYF
J: TRBJ2-7; size: -; V: TRBV7-9; D: -; DNA: TGTGCCAGCAGCCAAGATTCCTACGAGCAGTACTTC; CDR3: CASSQDSYEQYF
J: TRBJ2-4; size: -; V: TRBV5-6; D: TRBD1; DNA: TGTGCCAGCAGCCTCGGGACAGCCCGAATAGCCAAAAACATTCAGTACTTC; CDR3: CASSLGTARIAKNIQYF
J: TRBJ2-2; size: -; V: TRBV29-1; D: TRBD1; DNA: TGCAGCGCTGAAGGGGGACAGGATTTGAATTCCGGGGAGCTGTTTTTT; CDR3: CSAEGGQDLNSGELFF
J: TRBJ1-1; size: -; V: TRBV25-1; D: TRBD1; DNA: TGTGCCAGCAGAAGGACAGGGACAAACACTGAAGCTTTCTTT; CDR3: CASRRTGTNTEAFF
J: TRBJ1-5; size: few; V: TRBV9; D: -; DNA: TGTGCCAGCAGCGCATCTGGTGGGGATCAGCCCCAGCATTTT; CDR3: CASSASGGDQPQHF
J: TRBJ2-3; size: -; V: TRBV2; D: TRBD1; DNA: TGTGCCAGCAGTGAACTGGGGACAGGGGGCGGCGCAGATACGCAGTATTTT; CDR3: CASSELGTGGGADTQYF
J: TRBJ1-5; size: -; V: TRBV28; D: TRBD1; DNA: TGTGCCAGCAGCCACAGGGGTTCGGGCAATCAGCCCCAGCATTTT; CDR3: CASSHRGSGNQPQHF
J: TRBJ1-1; size: few; V: TRBV5-1; D: -; DNA: TGCGCCAGCGCGCCTAATAACAGGGATACTGAAGCTTTCTTT; CDR3: CASAPNNRDTEAFF
J: TRBJ1-5; size: -; V: TRBV7-8; D: -; DNA: TGTGCCAGCAGCTTAAATAGCAATCAGCCCCAGCATTTT; CDR3: CASSLNSNQPQHF
J: TRBJ1-2; size: -; V: TRBV5-1; D: TRBD1; DNA: TGCGCCAGCAGCTTGGATACGGGACAGGGGGCTGGCTATGGCTACACCTTC; CDR3: CASSLDTGQGAGYGYTF
J: TRBJ2-1; size: few; V: TRBV11-3; D: TRBD2; DNA: TGTGCCAGCAGCCTCGGGATAGCGGGCTCTGGTGAGCAGTTCTTC; CDR3: CASSLGIAGSGEQFF
J: TRBJ2-5; size: -; V: TRBV30; D: TRBD1; DNA: TGTGCCTGGAGTTCATTCCGGGACAGGGGAGGGGAGACCCAGTACTTC; CDR3: CAWSSFRDRGGETQYF
J: TRBJ1-6; size: -; V: TRBV27; D: -; DNA: TGTGCCAGCAGTTTATCGAAGAGGGTGTATTCACCCCTCCACTTT; CDR3: CASSLSKRVYSPLHF
J: TRBJ1-2; size: -; V: TRBV9; D: TRBD1; DNA: TGTGCCAGCAGCGGACAGGGCAGAAACTATGGCTACACCTTC; CDR3: CASSGQGRNYGYTF
J: TRBJ2-7; size: -; V: TRBV19; D: -; DNA: TGTGCCAGTAGTATGGGACGGGACGAGCAGTACTTC; CDR3: CASSMGRDEQYF
J: TRBJ1-1; size: -; V: TRBV30; D: TRBD1; DNA: TGTGCCTGGACCACAGGGGGGAACACTGAAGCTTTCTTT; CDR3: CAWTTGGNTEAFF
J: TRBJ1-5; size: -; V: TRBV10-3; D: -; DNA: TGTGCCATCAGTGAGGTAGAAGGCAATCAGCCCCAGCATTTT; CDR3: CAISEVEGNQPQHF
J: TRBJ2-5; size: -; V: TRBV29-1; D: TRBD1; DNA: TGCAGCGTTGAACCCAATCTGGACAGGACTGGGACCCAGTACTTC; CDR3: CSVEPNLDRTGTQYF
J: TRBJ2-3; size: -; V: TRBV9; D: TRBD2; DNA: TGTGCCAGCAGTGATTCAAGCGGGACTAGAAGCACAGATACGCAGTATTTT; CDR3: CASSDSSGTRSTDTQYF
J: TRBJ2-7; size: -; V: TRBV4-3; D: TRBD1; DNA: TGCGCCAGCAGCCAGTCCCGGGACAGGGGGTACGAGCAGTACTTC; CDR3: CASSQSRDRGYEQYF
J: TRBJ1-2; size: -; V: TRBV30; D: -; DNA: TGTGCCTGGAACCCGGGACAAGGTGGCTACACCTTC; CDR3: CAWNPGQGGYTF
J: TRBJ2-3; size: few; V: TRBV29-1; D: -; DNA: TGCAGCGACGTTGACCGGGCCCCGAGGAATACGCAGTATTTT; CDR3: CSDVDRAPRNTQYF
J: TRBJ1-1; size: -; V: TRBV13; D: TRBD1; DNA: TGTGCCAGCAGCTTAGTCCGGACAGGGGAAGCTTTCTTT; CDR3: CASSLVRTGEAFF
J: TRBJ1-2; size: once; V: TRBV29-1; D: -; DNA: TGCAGCGTTCTCGAGAGCGACTATGGCTACACCTTC; CDR3: CSVLESDYGYTF
J: TRBJ1-2; size: medium-sized; V: TRBV7-2; D: -; DNA: TGTGCCAGCAGCTCCGACTATGGCTACACCTTC; CDR3: CASSSDYGYTF